A selection of T cell receptor beta chains follows, all from one sample in a study of blood T cell repertoires in COVID-19. The data were produced by immunoSEQ multiplex PCR, yet TCRdb's version contains in-frame clones alone and is incomplete. The data contain 180,000 or so clones, 82% of them singletons. The sequenced material came from peripheral blood. The receptor source for this set is a woman in her 70s with acute or convalescent COVID-19. Each CDR3 is given with its conserved first and last residue. The order of the fields is CDR3 DNA, CDR3 protein, V gene, clone size, J gene, CDR3 length, D gene. D genes are given only for firm matches. The listing skips clone size in some rows; elsewhere it reads once, few, many or a size class.

DNA: TGTGCCAGCAGCCAATATAGTGCCGGGACAGGGGTGAGAGATACGCAGTATTTT
CDR3: CASSQYSAGTGVRDTQYF
V: TRBV14
size: NA
J: TRBJ2-3
length: 18
D: TRBD1

DNA: TGTGCCAGCAGTGACGGGACAGGGACCACGCAGTATTTT
CDR3: CASSDGTGTTQYF
V: TRBV6-4
size: NA
J: TRBJ2-3
length: 13
D: TRBD1

DNA: TGTGCCAGCAGTTACCGGGACAGGGAATTCTTC
CDR3: CASSYRDREFF
V: TRBV6-5
size: NA
J: TRBJ2-1
length: 11
D: TRBD1

DNA: TGTGCCAGCAAGTACTTTAATCAGCCCCAGCATTTT
CDR3: CASKYFNQPQHF
V: TRBV12-3/TRBV12-4
size: NA
J: TRBJ1-5
length: 12
D: NA

DNA: TGTGCCAGCAGTTACCAGGGAAGGAGCTCCTACGAGCAGTACTTC
CDR3: CASSYQGRSSYEQYF
V: TRBV6-2/TRBV6-3
size: once
J: TRBJ2-7
length: 15
D: NA

DNA: TGTGCCAGCGCGGAAGCGGGGGGCCACCAATATTCCTACAATGAGCAGTTCTTC
CDR3: CASAEAGGHQYSYNEQFF
V: TRBV9
size: once
J: TRBJ2-1
length: 18
D: TRBD2

DNA: TGTGCCAGCAGCCAACGAGGGAACACCGGGGAGCTGTTTTTT
CDR3: CASSQRGNTGELFF
V: TRBV3-1/TRBV3-2
size: NA
J: TRBJ2-2
length: 14
D: NA

DNA: TGTGCCACCAGCCCCCGAAGGGGGGGTGAGCAGTTCTTC
CDR3: CATSPRRGGEQFF
V: TRBV15
size: NA
J: TRBJ2-1
length: 13
D: NA

DNA: TGTGCCAGCAGCAACCCTAGCGGGGGGGTCACCGGGGAGCTGTTTTTT
CDR3: CASSNPSGGVTGELFF
V: TRBV5-5
size: NA
J: TRBJ2-2
length: 16
D: TRBD2

DNA: TGTGCCAGCAGCCCCGGGGGGGCCACAGATACGCAGTATTTT
CDR3: CASSPGGATDTQYF
V: TRBV5-4
size: once
J: TRBJ2-3
length: 14
D: TRBD2

DNA: TGCGCCAGCAGCCAAGATGAAGGGGAGGGGTACGGCTACACCTTC
CDR3: CASSQDEGEGYGYTF
V: TRBV4-3
size: NA
J: TRBJ1-2
length: 15
D: NA